This T cell receptor (beta chain) originates from a study of follicular helper T cells after annual influenza vaccination. Study-wide context: Days 0, 7 and 28 post-vaccination were the blood draw times. Across the 2013-2014, 2014-2015 and 2015-2016 vaccination seasons, some subjects were resampled.

TCRdb's copy holds only in-frame clones and misses some; the assay was immunoSEQ multiplex PCR. The sample includes approximately 12,000 clones, roughly 78% seen only once; the top ten take 0.45%. Findings and caveats of the study: Undersampling of the much larger non-cTfh compartments could not be excluded for influenza clone enrichment.

Comments on this clone: Its antigen is as yet unknown.

CDR1 and CDR2 (germline): LGHNT, FRNRAP. CDR3 length: 12 amino acids. Trimming stripped 5 bases from V and 4 bases from J, with 8 bases between. Time point in this sample: 2014-2015 season, pre-vaccination. Donors were community-dwelling with no influenza vaccine in the prior 6 months. The sequencing here drew on CXCR5- memory CD4+ T cells sorted from blood, taken on the day of influenza vaccination. The source of this sequence is an adult who received the influenza vaccine. The V call is TRBV12-5, the J call TRBJ1-1; D not certain. CDR3 loop: CASGQEATEAFF. CDR3 sequence (DNA): TGTGCTAGTGGTCAGGAAGCCACTGAAGCTTTCTTT.